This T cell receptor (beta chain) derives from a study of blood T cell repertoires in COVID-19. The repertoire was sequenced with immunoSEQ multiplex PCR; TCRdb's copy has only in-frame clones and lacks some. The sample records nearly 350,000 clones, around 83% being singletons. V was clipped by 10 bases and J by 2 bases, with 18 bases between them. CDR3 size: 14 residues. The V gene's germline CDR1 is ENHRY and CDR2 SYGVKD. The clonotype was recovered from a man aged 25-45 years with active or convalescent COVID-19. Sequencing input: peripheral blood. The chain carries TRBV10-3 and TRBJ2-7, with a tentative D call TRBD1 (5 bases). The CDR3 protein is CATWGSRGPYEQYF. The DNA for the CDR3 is TGTGCCACCTGGGGCTCACGCGGCCCCTACGAGCAGTACTTC.